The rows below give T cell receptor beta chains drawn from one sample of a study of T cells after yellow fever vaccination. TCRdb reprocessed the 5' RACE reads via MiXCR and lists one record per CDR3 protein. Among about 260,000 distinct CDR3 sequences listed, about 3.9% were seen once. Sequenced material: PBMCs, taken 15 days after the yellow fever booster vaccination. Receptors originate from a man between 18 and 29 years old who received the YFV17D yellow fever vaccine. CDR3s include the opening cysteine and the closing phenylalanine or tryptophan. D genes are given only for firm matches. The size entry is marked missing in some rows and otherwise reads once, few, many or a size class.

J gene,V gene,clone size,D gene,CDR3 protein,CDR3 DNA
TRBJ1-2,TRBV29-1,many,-,CSVGGGPYGYTF,TGCAGCGTTGGGGGGGGGCCCTATGGCTACACCTTC
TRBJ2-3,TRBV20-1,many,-,CSARSPGFKGGTDTQYF,TGCAGTGCTAGAAGTCCAGGATTCAAGGGAGGCACAGATACGCAGTATTTT
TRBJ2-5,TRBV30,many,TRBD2,CAWSVGLAGVQETQYF,TGTGCCTGGAGTGTGGGACTAGCGGGGGTCCAAGAGACCCAGTACTTC
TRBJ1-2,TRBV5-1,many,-,CASSPLNSGQDGYTF,TGCGCCAGCAGCCCCTTAAATTCGGGGCAGGATGGCTACACCTTC
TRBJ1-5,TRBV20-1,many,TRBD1,CSAYDRGQPQHF,TGCAGTGCTTACGACAGGGGCCAGCCCCAGCATTTT
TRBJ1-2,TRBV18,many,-,CASSGDLHRRHGYTF,TGTGCCAGCTCAGGAGACTTACATCGACGGCATGGCTACACCTTC
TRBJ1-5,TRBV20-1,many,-,CSAHLLRQTYSNQPQHF,TGCAGTGCCCACCTACTAAGACAGACCTATAGCAATCAGCCCCAGCATTTT
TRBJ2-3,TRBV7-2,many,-,CASSLEGAPQYF,TGTGCCAGCAGCTTAGAGGGAGCCCCGCAGTATTTT
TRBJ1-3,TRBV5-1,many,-,CASSPDRQGDSGNTIYF,TGCGCCAGCAGCCCCGACCGACAAGGCGACTCTGGAAACACCATATATTTT
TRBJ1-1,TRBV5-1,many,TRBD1,CASSAGGAVTEAFF,TGCGCCAGCAGCGCAGGGGGCGCGGTGACTGAAGCTTTCTTT
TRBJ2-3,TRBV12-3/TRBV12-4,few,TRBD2,CASSPGTSKVTDTQYF,TGTGCCAGCAGCCCAGGGACTAGCAAGGTCACAGATACGCAGTATTTT
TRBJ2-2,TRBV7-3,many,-,CASSQQTGGGPTGELFF,TGTGCCAGCAGTCAACAGACGGGCGGGGGCCCCACCGGGGAGCTGTTTTTT
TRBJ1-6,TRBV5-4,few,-,CASSFTLVGAPLHF,TGTGCCAGCAGCTTTACCCTCGTTGGGGCACCCCTCCACTTT
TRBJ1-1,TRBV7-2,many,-,CASSRRGATEAFF,TGTGCCAGCAGCCGCCGGGGGGCCACTGAAGCTTTCTTT
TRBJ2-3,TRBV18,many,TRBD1,CASSPGTGGDTQYF,TGTGCCAGCTCACCGGGGACAGGGGGAGATACGCAGTATTTT
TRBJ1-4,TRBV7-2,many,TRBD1,CASSLERQGRRANEKLFF,TGTGCCAGCAGCTTAGAAAGACAGGGGCGACGGGCTAATGAAAAACTGTTTTTT
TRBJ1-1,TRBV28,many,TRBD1,CASSHRDRGIRAFF,TGTGCCAGCAGTCACAGGGACAGGGGGATTCGGGCTTTCTTT
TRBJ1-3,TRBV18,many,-,CASSRETSGNTIYF,TGTGCCAGCTCACGTGAGACATCTGGAAACACCATATATTTT
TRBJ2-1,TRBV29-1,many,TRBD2,CSVVLAGFSYNEQFF,TGCAGCGTTGTGCTAGCGGGGTTCTCCTACAATGAGCAGTTCTTC
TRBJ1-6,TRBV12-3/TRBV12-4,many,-,CASSFGSASPLHF,TGTGCCAGCAGTTTTGGGTCCGCATCACCCCTCCACTTT
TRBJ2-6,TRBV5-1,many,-,CASSLGGSGANVLTF,TGCGCCAGCAGCCTAGGAGGCTCTGGGGCCAACGTCCTGACTTTC
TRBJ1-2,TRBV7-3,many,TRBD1,CASSPRDSTSYGYTF,TGTGCCAGCAGCCCGAGGGACAGCACCTCCTATGGCTACACCTTC
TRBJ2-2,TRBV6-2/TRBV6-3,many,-,CASSYLVGTGELFF,TGTGCCAGCAGTTACTTGGTTGGGACCGGGGAGCTGTTTTTT
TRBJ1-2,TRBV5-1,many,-,CASSLAQVGPNYGYTF,TGCGCCAGCAGCTTGGCCCAGGTAGGGCCCAACTATGGCTACACCTTC
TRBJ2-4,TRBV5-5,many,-,CASRPDRRSNIQYF,TGTGCCAGCAGACCCGACAGGCGCTCAAACATTCAGTACTTC
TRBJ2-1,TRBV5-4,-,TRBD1,CASSTTGTDEQFF,TGTGCCAGCAGCACGACAGGGACGGATGAGCAGTTCTTC
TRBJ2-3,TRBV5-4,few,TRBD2,CASSLESGGMSTDTQYF,TGTGCCAGCAGCTTGGAATCGGGGGGGATGAGCACAGATACGCAGTATTTT
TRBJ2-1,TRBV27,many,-,CASRGTNPYNEQFF,TGTGCCAGCAGGGGGACCAATCCCTACAATGAGCAGTTCTTC
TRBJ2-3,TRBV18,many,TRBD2,CASSPPGLAGGTDTQYF,TGTGCCAGCTCGCCCCCGGGACTAGCGGGGGGCACAGATACGCAGTATTTT
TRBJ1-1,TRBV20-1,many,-,CSASIVNTEAFF,TGCAGTGCTAGTATCGTGAACACTGAAGCTTTCTTT
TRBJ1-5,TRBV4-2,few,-,CASSQEKDSNQPQHF,TGTGCCAGCAGCCAGGAGAAGGATAGCAATCAGCCCCAGCATTTT
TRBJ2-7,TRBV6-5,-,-,CASSYSNRRNSPYEQYF,TGTGCCAGCAGTTACTCGAATCGGCGGAACTCGCCTTACGAGCAGTACTTC
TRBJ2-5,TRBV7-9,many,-,CASSETTYQYF,TGTGCCAGCAGCGAGACTACCTACCAGTACTTC
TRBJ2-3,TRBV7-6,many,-,CASSLATGPDTQYF,TGTGCCAGCAGCTTAGCGACAGGTCCAGATACGCAGTATTTT
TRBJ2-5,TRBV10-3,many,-,CAARDEKGGETQYF,TGTGCCGCCAGAGACGAAAAGGGGGGTGAGACCCAGTACTTC
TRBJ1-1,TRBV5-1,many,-,CASSLITENTEAFF,TGCGCCAGCAGCTTGATAACAGAGAACACTGAAGCTTTCTTT
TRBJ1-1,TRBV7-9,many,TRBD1,CASSLALAGGTEAFF,TGTGCCAGCAGCTTAGCGTTGGCAGGGGGCACTGAAGCTTTCTTT
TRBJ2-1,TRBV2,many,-,CASNQHPYNEQFF,TGTGCCAGCAACCAGCACCCCTACAATGAGCAGTTCTTC
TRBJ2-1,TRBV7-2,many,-,CASSNRVGEQFF,TGTGCCAGCAGCAACAGGGTTGGCGAGCAGTTCTTC
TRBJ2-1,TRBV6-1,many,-,CASSELPGGNEQFF,TGTGCCAGCAGTGAACTCCCAGGGGGGAATGAGCAGTTCTTC
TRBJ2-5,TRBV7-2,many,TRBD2,CASSSSFFGGQETQYF,TGTGCCAGCAGCTCCTCCTTTTTCGGGGGGCAAGAGACCCAGTACTTC
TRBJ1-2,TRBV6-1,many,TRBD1,CASSGQGPYGYTF,TGTGCCAGCAGTGGACAGGGGCCCTATGGCTACACCTTC
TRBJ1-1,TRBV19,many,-,CASSVGQMNTEAFF,TGTGCCAGTAGTGTAGGACAGATGAACACTGAAGCTTTCTTT
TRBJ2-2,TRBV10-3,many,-,CAISESTPGQGALLYTGELFF,TGTGCCATCAGTGAGTCTACCCCGGGACAAGGAGCCCTTCTGTACACCGGGGAGCTGTTTTTT
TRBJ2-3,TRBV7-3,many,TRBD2,CASSPRGGLLTQYF,TGTGCCAGCAGCCCCCGGGGAGGGCTGTTGACGCAGTATTTT
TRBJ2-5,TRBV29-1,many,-,CSVGAETQYF,TGCAGCGTTGGGGCGGAGACCCAGTACTTC
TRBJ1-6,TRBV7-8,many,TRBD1,CASSLDRRGYNSPLHF,TGTGCCAGCAGCCTGGACAGGCGAGGGTATAATTCACCCCTCCACTTT
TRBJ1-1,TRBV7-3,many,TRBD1,CASSQTGGNTEAFF,TGTGCCAGCAGCCAGACAGGGGGGAACACTGAAGCTTTCTTT